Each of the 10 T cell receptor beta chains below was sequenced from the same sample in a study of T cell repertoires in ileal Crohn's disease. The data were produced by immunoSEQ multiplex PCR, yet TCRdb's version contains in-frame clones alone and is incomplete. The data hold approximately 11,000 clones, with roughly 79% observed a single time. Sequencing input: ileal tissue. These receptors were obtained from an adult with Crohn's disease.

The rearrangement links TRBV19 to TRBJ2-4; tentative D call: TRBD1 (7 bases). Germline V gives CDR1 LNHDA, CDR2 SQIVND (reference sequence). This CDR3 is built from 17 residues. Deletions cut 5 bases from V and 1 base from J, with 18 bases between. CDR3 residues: CASSPKTGTSAKNIQYF. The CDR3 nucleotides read TGTGCCAGTAGTCCCAAGACAGGGACTTCGGCCAAAAACATTCAGTACTTC.

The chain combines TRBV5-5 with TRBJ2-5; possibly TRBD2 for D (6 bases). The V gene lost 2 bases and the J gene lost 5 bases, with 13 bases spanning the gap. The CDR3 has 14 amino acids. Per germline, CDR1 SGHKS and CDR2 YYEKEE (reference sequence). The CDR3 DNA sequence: TGTGCCAGCAGCTTCGGCGGGACTTTGGAGACCCAGTACTTC. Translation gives CASSFGGTLETQYF.

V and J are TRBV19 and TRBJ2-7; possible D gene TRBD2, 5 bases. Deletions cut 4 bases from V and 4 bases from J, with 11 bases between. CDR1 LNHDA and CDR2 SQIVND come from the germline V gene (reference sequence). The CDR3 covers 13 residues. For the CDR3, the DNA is TGTGCCAGTAGTACACTCACGGGGTACGAGCAGTACTTC. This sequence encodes CASSTLTGYEQYF.

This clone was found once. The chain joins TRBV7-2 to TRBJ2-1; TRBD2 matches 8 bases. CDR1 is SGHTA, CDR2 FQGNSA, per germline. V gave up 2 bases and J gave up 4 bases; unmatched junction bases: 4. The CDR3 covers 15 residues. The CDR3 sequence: CASSLTSGPYNEQFF. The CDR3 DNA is TGTGCCAGCAGCTTAACTAGCGGACCGTACAATGAGCAGTTCTTC.

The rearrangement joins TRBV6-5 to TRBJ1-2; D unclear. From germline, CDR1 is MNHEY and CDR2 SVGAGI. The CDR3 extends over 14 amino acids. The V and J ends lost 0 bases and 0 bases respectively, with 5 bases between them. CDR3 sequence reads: CASSYSTANYGYTF. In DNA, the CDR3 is TGTGCCAGCAGTTACTCCACAGCTAACTATGGCTACACCTTC.

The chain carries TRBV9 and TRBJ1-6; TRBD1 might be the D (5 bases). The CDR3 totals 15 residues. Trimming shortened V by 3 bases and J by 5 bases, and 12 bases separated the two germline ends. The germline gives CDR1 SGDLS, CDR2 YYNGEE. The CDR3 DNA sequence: TGTGCCAGCAGCGCAGCGGGGGGAGATAATTCACCCCTCCACTTT. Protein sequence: CASSAAGGDNSPLHF.

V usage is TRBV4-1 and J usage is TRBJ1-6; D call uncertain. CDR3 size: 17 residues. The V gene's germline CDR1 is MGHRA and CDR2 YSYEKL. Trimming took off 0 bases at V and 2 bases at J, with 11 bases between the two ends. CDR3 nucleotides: TGCGCCAGCAGCCAAGATCCGGGGAGCCCCTATAATTCACCCCTCCACTTT. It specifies CASSQDPGSPYNSPLHF.

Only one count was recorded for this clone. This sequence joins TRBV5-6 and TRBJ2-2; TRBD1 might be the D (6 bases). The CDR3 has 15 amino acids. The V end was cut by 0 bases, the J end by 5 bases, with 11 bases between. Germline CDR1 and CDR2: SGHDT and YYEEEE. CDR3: CASSLVGGRTGELFF. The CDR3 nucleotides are TGTGCCAGCAGCTTGGTAGGGGGTAGGACCGGGGAGCTGTTTTTT.

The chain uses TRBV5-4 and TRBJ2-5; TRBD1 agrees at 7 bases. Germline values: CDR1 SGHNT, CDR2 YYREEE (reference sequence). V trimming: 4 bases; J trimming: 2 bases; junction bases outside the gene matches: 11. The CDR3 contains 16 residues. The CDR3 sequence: CASSPWTGPGQETQYF. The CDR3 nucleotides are TGTGCCAGCAGCCCATGGACAGGACCCGGTCAAGAGACCCAGTACTTC.

CDR3 sequence reads: CASSLQGGTEAFF. CDR3 DNA sequence: TGTGCCAGCAGCCTTCAGGGGGGCACTGAAGCTTTCTTT. This chain uses TRBV5-4 with TRBJ1-1; TRBD1 aligns across 7 bases. This CDR3 is built from 13 residues. Trimming at V came to 4 bases and at J to 4 bases, leaving 4 bases not matched to a gene. Looked up from germline, CDR1 is SGHNT and CDR2 is YYREEE (reference sequence).